One sample yielded the 22 T cell receptor beta chains listed below, sequenced in a study of shared clonotypes between healthy human individuals. Profiling relied on immunoSEQ multiplex PCR, and the TCRdb table lists in-frame clones only, not all of them. The sample consists of roughly 2,500,000 clones, 93% of them appearing once. Specimen: naive CD4+ T cells from PBMCs. Subset described: CD45RA+ positively selected. These receptors were collected from a man younger than 35 in good health. Some clones in this sample may be carry-over from other donors' samples.

This clone was picked up one time. The V and J genes are TRBV4-1 and TRBJ1-4; 7 nucleotides agree with TRBD1. This CDR3 has 17 residues. Germline CDR1 reads MGHRA; CDR2 reads YSYEKL. V was pared by 6 bases and J by 0 bases, with 10 bases of the junction left unmatched. CDR3 loop: CASRARQGTTTNEKLFF. The CDR3 DNA follows: TGCGCCAGCAGGGCTCGACAGGGAACCACAACTAATGAAAAACTGTTTTTT.

CDR3: CASSLPPHNPGELFF. Here the CDR3 DNA reads TGTGCCAGCAGCTTACCCCCTCATAACCCCGGGGAGCTGTTTTTT. The chain employs TRBV7-2 and TRBJ2-2; D gene uncertain. The CDR3 runs 15 residues. The germline V gene encodes CDR1 SGHTA and CDR2 FQGNSA. V dropped 2 bases and J dropped 6 bases, with 13 bases sitting between them.

This sequence joins TRBV28 and TRBJ1-5, with D unclear. Germline CDR1 reads MDHEN; CDR2 reads SYDVKM. This CDR3 contains 14 residues. The V end lost 5 bases, the J end lost 6 bases, and 14 bases lay between the germline ends. The CDR3 here is CASSPRRPAQPQHF. As DNA, the CDR3 is TGTGCCAGCAGTCCCCGAAGGCCGGCTCAGCCCCAGCATTTT.

This clone has just one count. Other DNA sequences in this specimen translate into the identical CDR3. The chain employs TRBV11-2 and TRBJ2-3; D call uncertain. Germline V gives CDR1 SGHAT, CDR2 FQNNGV. The CDR3 totals 13 residues. V was pared by 3 bases and J by 1 base, with 5 bases between. The CDR3 nucleotides are TGTGCCAGCAGCTTCGGTCGCACAGATACGCAGTATTTT. Protein sequence: CASSFGRTDTQYF.

The V and J genes are TRBV9 and TRBJ1-2; the D gene is possibly TRBD1 (6 bases). Germline CDR1 SGDLS, CDR2 YYNGEE. With 4 bases removed from V and 7 bases from J, the gap between germline ends came to 17 bases. CDR3 length: 14 amino acids. Here the CDR3 DNA reads TGTGCCAGCAGCACCCAGATATCGGGGGCTGGCTACACCTTC. It yields the protein CASSTQISGAGYTF.

The DNA of the CDR3 is TGCGCCAGCAGCCCAAAAGGATATACAGGCCAAGAGACCCAGTACTTC. Translating it yields CASSPKGYTGQETQYF. J is TRBJ2-5 and V is TRBV4-1, with TRBD1 as a possible D gene (5 bases). This CDR3 is 16 amino acids long. Germline V gene sequence: CDR1 MGHRA, CDR2 YSYEKL. Trimming took 4 bases from V and 1 from J, leaving 16 bases between them.

The chain carries TRBV6-1 and TRBJ1-6; the D is unclear. CDR1 and CDR2 from the germline V gene are MNHNS and SASEGT. CDR3 size: 13 residues. With 4 bases removed from V and 13 bases from J, the gap between germline ends came to 14 bases. The chain's CDR3 is CASSVLIQEPLHF. DNA of the CDR3: TGTGCCAGCAGTGTCCTCATCCAGGAGCCCCTCCACTTT.

The rearrangement uses TRBV5-1 and TRBJ2-1; D not certain. V lost 4 bases to trimming and J lost 0 bases, with 11 bases between them. From germline, CDR1 is SGHRS and CDR2 YFSETQ. The CDR3 length is 15 residues. This CDR3 is CASSLSISSYNEQFF. The CDR3, as DNA: TGCGCCAGCAGCCTATCCATAAGCTCCTACAATGAGCAGTTCTTC. Filled out from reference TRBV5-1 and TRBJ2-1, the complete variable domain reads KAGVTQTPRYLIKTRGQQVTLSCSPISGHRSVSWYQQTPGQGLQFLFEYFSETQRNKGNFPGRFSGRQFSNSRSEMNVSTLELGDSALYLCASSLSISSYNEQFFGPGTRLTVL.

The V gene is TRBV10-3, the J gene TRBJ2-7, with TRBD2 matching 12 bases. The CDR3 is made up of 18 amino acids. The J segment lost 1 base and the V segment lost 2 bases, leaving 9 bases of the junction unmatched. CDR1 is ENHRY, CDR2 SYGVKD, per germline. The CDR3 reads CAISEAGLAGGVSYEQYF. Here the CDR3 DNA reads TGTGCCATCAGTGAGGCGGGACTAGCGGGTGGGGTTTCCTACGAGCAGTACTTC.

The genes are TRBV29-1 and TRBJ2-7; weak D call: TRBD2 (5 bases). CDR3 length equals 12 residues. Looked up from germline, CDR1 is SQVTM and CDR2 is ANQGSEA. V lost 3 bases to trimming and J lost 7 bases, with 13 bases between them. CDR3 in amino acids: CSVDFSSGEQYF. CDR3 bases: TGCAGCGTTGATTTCTCCTCGGGGGAGCAGTACTTC.

This clone is a singleton in its sample. The CDR3 DNA is TGCGCCAGCAGTGTCCCAGGGGGTGACACTGAAGCTTTCTTT. This codes for CASSVPGGDTEAFF. This chain uses TRBV5-1 with TRBJ1-1; TRBD1 matches at 7 bases. V shed 5 bases and J 3 bases; nucleotides not matched to a gene: 7. This CDR3 comprises 14 residues. Germline-derived CDR1 and CDR2 are SGHRS and YFSETQ.

This chain connects TRBV25-1 to TRBJ2-4; D unclear. The V gene lost 4 bases and the J gene lost 9 bases, with 7 bases spanning the gap. The CDR3 is 11 amino acids. The germline V gene encodes CDR1 MGHDK and CDR2 SYGVNS. CDR3 nucleotides: TGTGCCAGCAGTGGCCTAGGCATTCAGTACTTC. Translated: CASSGLGIQYF.

The sample holds one count of this clone. V gene TRBV6-6 combines with J gene TRBJ2-3; D possibly corresponds to TRBD1 (5 bases). Deletions cut 7 bases from V and 2 bases from J, with 10 bases between. CDR1 and CDR2 (germline): MNHNY, SVGAGI (reference sequence). The CDR3 length is 13 residues. CDR3 sequence reads: CASKAGYTDTQYF. CDR3 DNA sequence: TGTGCCAGCAAGGCAGGGTACACAGATACGCAGTATTTT.

This sequence joins TRBV29-1 and TRBJ2-7; weak D call: TRBD2 (5 bases). Germline V gene data show CDR1 as SQVTM and CDR2 as ANQGSEA. This CDR3 spans 12 amino acids. V lost 3 bases and J 7 bases, leaving 13 bases between the germline ends. CDR3 sequence (DNA): TGCAGCGTTGAGAGGCCAGGAGGTGAGCAGTACTTC. It specifies CSVERPGGEQYF.

Details on this clone: Other DNA sequences of this sample code for an identical CDR3. The rearrangement uses TRBV5-1 and TRBJ1-1, with D uncertain. The germline CDR1 and CDR2 sequences are SGHRS and YFSETQ. The CDR3 spans 14 residues. V lost 0 bases and J lost 1, with 7 bases in between. The CDR3: CASSLGSGNTEAFF. CDR3 bases: TGCGCCAGCAGCTTGGGAAGCGGGAACACTGAAGCTTTCTTT.

In this sample, this clone turned up a few times. The V call is TRBV11-2, the J call TRBJ2-2; possible D gene TRBD1, 7 bases. V gave up 7 bases and J gave up 1 base, with 16 bases separating them. Germline V CDR1 and CDR2: SGHAT, FQNNGV. This CDR3 has 16 amino acids. The CDR3 protein is CASTLAYRGNTGELFF. The CDR3 nucleotides read TGTGCCAGCACCCTAGCGTACAGGGGGAACACCGGGGAGCTGTTTTTT.

The J gene is TRBJ1-1, the V gene TRBV6-5; D may be TRBD1 (5 bases). Between the trimmed V and J ends, which lost 0 bases and 4 bases, there was a span of 15 bases. This CDR3 spans 16 amino acids. Germline V gene sequence: CDR1 MNHEY, CDR2 SVGAGI. This chain's CDR3 is CASSYSGGPFPTEAFF. In nucleotides, the CDR3 is TGTGCCAGCAGTTACTCGGGGGGTCCGTTTCCCACTGAAGCTTTCTTT.

The count of this clone is one. The gene calls are TRBV28 and TRBJ1-1, with D unclear. Germline loops: CDR1 MDHEN, CDR2 SYDVKM. There are 12 residues in the CDR3. The germline V and J ends were trimmed by 8 bases and 0 bases, with 7 bases remaining between them. This CDR3 is CASFDMNTEAFF. The DNA for the CDR3 is TGTGCCAGCTTTGACATGAACACTGAAGCTTTCTTT.

The V gene is TRBV2, the J gene TRBJ2-1; TRBD1 might be the D (6 bases). The CDR3 is made up of 16 amino acids. From germline, CDR1 is SNHLY and CDR2 FYNNEI. V gave up 6 bases and J gave up 5 bases, with 20 bases separating them. DNA of the CDR3: TGTGCCAGCAGACCAAACGACAGGCTCGGGGACAATGAGCAGTTCTTC. It encodes CASRPNDRLGDNEQFF.

The chain links TRBV7-9 to TRBJ1-1; the D is unclear. The germline V and J ends were trimmed by 0 bases and 0 bases, with 8 bases remaining between them. This CDR3 is built from 15 residues. Germline V lookup: CDR1 SEHNR, CDR2 FQNEAQ (reference sequence). The CDR3 DNA is TGTGCCAGCAGCTTAGCGGGCGAAATGAACACTGAAGCTTTCTTT. This codes for CASSLAGEMNTEAFF.

In DNA form, the CDR3 reads TGTGCCAGCAGCAAAGTCGGAGGGGACAGGGGAAATACACTTAGGAAGACTGAAGCTTTCTTT. It yields the protein CASSKVGGDRGNTLRKTEAFF. The rearrangement joins TRBV21-1 to TRBJ1-1; the table assigns TRBD1, which was not confirmed against the DNA. TRBV21-1 corresponds to a pseudogene. The CDR3 is made up of 21 amino acids.

Notes on this clone: Other DNA sequences within the sample encode an identical CDR3. V gene TRBV28 combines with J gene TRBJ1-1; D is unresolved. CDR1 is MDHEN, CDR2 SYDVKM, per germline. The V and J ends lost 3 bases and 0 bases respectively, with 8 bases between them. The CDR3 is made up of 14 amino acids. The CDR3 DNA follows: TGTGCCAGCAGTTTCGCTACTTTGAACACTGAAGCTTTCTTT. It is translated as CASSFATLNTEAFF.